These T cell receptor beta chains were read from a single sample in a study of CD8 T cells in Susac syndrome. TCRdb reprocessed the immunoSEQ multiplex PCR reads via MiXCR and lists one record per CDR3 protein. In the table there are about 280,000 distinct CDR3 sequences, about 88% of which are singletons. The sample taken for sequencing was CD8+ T cells from PBMCs. The receptors stem from a human donor with multiple sclerosis. CDR3s include the opening cysteine and the closing phenylalanine or tryptophan. A D gene is named only where the DNA matches it firmly. Only part of the rows carry a size: once, few, many, or a class if the clone is expanded.

abundance	v_gene	d_gene	j_gene	CDR3nt	CDR3aa
.	TRBV6-5	.	TRBJ1-5	TGTGCCAGCAGTTTAACGGGTCCTAATTCGAGCAATCAGCCCCAGCATTTT	CASSLTGPNSSNQPQHF
.	TRBV2	.	TRBJ2-7	TGTGCCAGCGGGTTGAGGGTCGAGCAGTACTTC	CASGLRVEQYF
.	TRBV20-1	TRBD2	TRBJ2-2	TGCAGTGCTAGAGGTTTTGCGGGGGAGAACACCGGGGAGCTGTTTTTT	CSARGFAGENTGELFF
.	TRBV27	.	TRBJ1-2	TGTGCCAGCAGTTTAGGGGCTACTCGGGATGGCTACACCTTC	CASSLGATRDGYTF
once	TRBV3-1	.	TRBJ2-7	TGTGCCAGCAGCCAAGGAGTAGAATCTGCCTACGAGCAGTACTTC	CASSQGVESAYEQYF
once	TRBV5-1	TRBD2	TRBJ2-5	TGCGCCAGCAGCTTGGGCGCTAGCGGGAGATTGCCCCAAGAGACCCAGTACTTC	CASSLGASGRLPQETQYF
.	TRBV7-9	TRBD2	TRBJ2-1	TGTGCCAGCAGACCGGCTAGCGGGAGGTCCTACAATGAGCAGTTCTTC	CASRPASGRSYNEQFF
.	TRBV20-1	TRBD2	TRBJ2-5	TGCAGTGCTAGATTTTTGACTAGCGGGATCGTAGAAGAGACCCAGTACTTC	CSARFLTSGIVEETQYF
.	TRBV7-9	.	TRBJ1-1	TGTGCCAGCAGCTTAGCGCTTGGGGGCGGATTGGACACTGAAGCTTTCTTT	CASSLALGGGLDTEAFF
once	TRBV14	.	TRBJ2-1	TGTGCCAGCAGCCAATCAAGGGGCTACAATGAGCAGTTCTTC	CASSQSRGYNEQFF
few	TRBV6-6	TRBD2	TRBJ2-5	TGTGCCAGCAGTACGACTAGCGGGAGTCGAGAGACCCAGTACTTC	CASSTTSGSRETQYF
.	TRBV29-1	TRBD1	TRBJ1-2	TGCAGCGCCCCAGGACAGGGGGCCACTCGGGATGGCTACACCTTC	CSAPGQGATRDGYTF
once	TRBV4-1	TRBD1	TRBJ1-1	TGCGCCAGCAGACTGGGACAGGTGAACACTGAAGCTTTCTTT	CASRLGQVNTEAFF
.	TRBV6-1	TRBD2	TRBJ2-1	TGTGCCAGCAGTGTGACTAGCGGGGTTAACGATGAGCAGTTCTTC	CASSVTSGVNDEQFF
once	TRBV27	.	TRBJ2-5	TGTGCCAGCAGTTTATCAGAACCGCAGGGGGAGGGCGGAGAGACCCAGTACTTC	CASSLSEPQGEGGETQYF
.	TRBV6-5	TRBD2	TRBJ2-3	TGTGCCAGCAGTTGGGAGGCTAGCGGAGGGAGTGATGGGACAGATACGCAGTATTTT	CASSWEASGGSDGTDTQYF
few	TRBV19	.	TRBJ2-7	TGTGCCAGTAGTGGTAACTACGAGCAGTACTTC	CASSGNYEQYF
.	TRBV2	.	TRBJ2-7	TGTGCCAGCGTTCCCAGCTCCTACGAGCAGTACTTC	CASVPSSYEQYF
.	TRBV4-1	TRBD1	TRBJ2-5	TGCGCCAGCAGCCAAGTGGGGACAGACCAAGAGACCCAGTACTTC	CASSQVGTDQETQYF
once	TRBV6-2/TRBV6-3	.	TRBJ2-6	TGTGCCAGCAGCCACTACCCCCTCCGGCTTACTGGGGCCAACGTCCTGACTTTC	CASSHYPLRLTGANVLTF
.	TRBV27	.	TRBJ2-7	TGTGCCAGCAAAGGGGCGGGGAGGATCTACGAGCAGTACTTC	CASKGAGRIYEQYF
once	TRBV20-1	.	TRBJ2-5	TGCAGTGCTAGAGATCCGCTCCCGGGACCGGGCATAGAGACCCAGTACTTC	CSARDPLPGPGIETQYF